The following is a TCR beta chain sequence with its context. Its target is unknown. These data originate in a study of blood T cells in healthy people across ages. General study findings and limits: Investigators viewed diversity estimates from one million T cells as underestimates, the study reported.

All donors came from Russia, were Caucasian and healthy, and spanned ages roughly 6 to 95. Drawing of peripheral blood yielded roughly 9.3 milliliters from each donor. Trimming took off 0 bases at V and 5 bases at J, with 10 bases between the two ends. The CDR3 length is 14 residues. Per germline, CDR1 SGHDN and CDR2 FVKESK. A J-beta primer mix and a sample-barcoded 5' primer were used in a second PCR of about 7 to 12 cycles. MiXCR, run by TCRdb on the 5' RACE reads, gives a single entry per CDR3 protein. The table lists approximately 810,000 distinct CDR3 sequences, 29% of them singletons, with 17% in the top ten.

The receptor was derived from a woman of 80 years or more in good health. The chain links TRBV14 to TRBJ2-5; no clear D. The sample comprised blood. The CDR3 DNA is TGTGCCAGCAGCCAAGATTTGGTTTGGGAGACCCAGTACTTC. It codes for CASSQDLVWETQYF.